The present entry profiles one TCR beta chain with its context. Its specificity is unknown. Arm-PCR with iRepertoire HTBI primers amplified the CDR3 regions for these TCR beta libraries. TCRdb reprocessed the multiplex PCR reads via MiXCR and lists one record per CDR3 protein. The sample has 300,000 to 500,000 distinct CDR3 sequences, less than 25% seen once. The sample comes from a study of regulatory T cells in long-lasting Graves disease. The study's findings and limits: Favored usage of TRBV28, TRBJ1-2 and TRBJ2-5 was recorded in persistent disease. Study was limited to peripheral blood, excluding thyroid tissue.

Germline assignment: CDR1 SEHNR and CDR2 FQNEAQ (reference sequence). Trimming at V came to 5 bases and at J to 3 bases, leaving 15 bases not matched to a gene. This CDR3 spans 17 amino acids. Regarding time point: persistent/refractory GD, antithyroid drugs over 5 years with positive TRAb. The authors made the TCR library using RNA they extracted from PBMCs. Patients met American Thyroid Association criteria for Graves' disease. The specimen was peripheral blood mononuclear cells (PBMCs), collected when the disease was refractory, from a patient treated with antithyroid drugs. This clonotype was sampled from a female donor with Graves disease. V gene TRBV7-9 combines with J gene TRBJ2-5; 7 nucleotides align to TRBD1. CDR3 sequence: CASSLQDGTVSEETQYF. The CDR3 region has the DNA TGTGCCAGCAGCCTCCAAGACGGGACAGTTTCAGAAGAGACCCAGTACTTC. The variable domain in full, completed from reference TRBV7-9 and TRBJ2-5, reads DTGVSQNPRHKITKRGQNVTFRCDPISEHNRLYWYRQTLGQGPEFLTYFQNEAQLEKSRLLSDRFSAERPKGSFSTLEIQRTEQGDSAMYLCASSLQDGTVSEETQYFGPGTRLLVL.